This T cell receptor (beta chain) is from a study of radiation and T cells in renal cell carcinoma. Documented time point: blood 4 weeks post-SBRT, at nephrectomy. The treatment here: 15 Gy SBRT to primary tumor, nephrectomy 4 weeks later. Nephrectomy followed 15 Gy stereotactic body radiation by 4 weeks. This renal cell carcinoma was of the clear cell type. The CDR3 totals 15 residues. The V gene's germline CDR1 is SGHAT and CDR2 FQNNGV. Trimming stripped 5 bases from V and 5 bases from J, with 18 bases between. Concerning this clone: Its antigen is not identified.

Assay: immunoSEQ multiplex PCR; the TCRdb copy retains only in-frame clones and omits some. In the table there are some 80,000 clones, less than 90% of which are singletons. Study findings and constraints: In blood, top tumor clones expanded by 2 weeks, shrinking by 4.

This rearrangement joins TRBV11-2 to TRBJ2-5, with D possibly TRBD1 on 7 matching bases. The source material was blood, sampled from a patient whose treatment included radiotherapy and nephrectomy. The TCR comes from a woman aged 55-69 years with renal cell carcinoma. CDR3 DNA: TGTGCCAGCAGCGTCCAGGGGGGCTCGGGTGAGACCCAGTACTTC. It encodes CASSVQGGSGETQYF.